A selection of T cell receptor beta chains follows, all from one sample in a study of cytomegalovirus exposure and HLA in healthy donors. Only in-frame clones appear in the TCRdb table, and some are missing; sequencing was by immunoSEQ multiplex PCR. Counted here are about 210,000 clones, 75% to 90% occurring once; the ten biggest clones make up roughly 0.33%. Sequencing was carried out using PBMCs. Receptors were obtained from a woman aged 25 to 39 in good health and CMV-seronegative. CDR3s include the opening cysteine and the closing phenylalanine or tryptophan. A D gene is named only where the DNA matches it firmly. Not all rows give a size; the values are once, few, many and, for expanded clones, a class.

.	TRBV7-9	TRBJ2-7	TRBD1	TGTGCCAGCAGTTCGGGACAGTCCAGGGTTTACTTC	CASSSGQSRVYF
.	TRBV7-7	TRBJ2-7	TRBD1	TGTGCTAGCAGCTTCTCGACAGGGTCCGAGCAGTACTTC	CASSFSTGSEQYF
.	TRBV7-8	TRBJ2-1	TRBD2	TGTGCCAGCAGCTTTACTAGCGGGAGGGTTTATGAGCAGTTCTTC	CASSFTSGRVYEQFF
.	TRBV9	TRBJ2-1	TRBD2	TGTGCCAGCAACGTTGCGGGGGGCCACTACAATGAGCAGTTCTTC	CASNVAGGHYNEQFF
.	TRBV7-3	TRBJ2-3	.	TGTGCCAGCAGCTTAGTGGGACATGAAACAGATACGCAGTATTTT	CASSLVGHETDTQYF
.	TRBV14	TRBJ2-1	TRBD2	TGTGCCAGCAGCCGCGGGGGAGGGCCAGGGATCACCAATGAGCAGTTCTTC	CASSRGGGPGITNEQFF
.	TRBV5-4	TRBJ2-3	TRBD2	TGTGCCAGCAGCTCCGGACTAGCGGGAGGCACAGATACGCAGTATTTT	CASSSGLAGGTDTQYF
.	TRBV19	TRBJ2-5	TRBD2	TGTGCCAGTAGTGCGGGACTAGCTAGGGAGACCCAGTACTTC	CASSAGLARETQYF
.	TRBV28	TRBJ2-6	.	TGTGCCAGCGACCGAGGGGGCTCTGGGGCCAACGTCCTGACTTTC	CASDRGGSGANVLTF
.	TRBV25-1	TRBJ2-7	.	TGTGCCAGCTCTACAGCGGCGGGATCCTACGAGCAGTACTTC	CASSTAAGSYEQYF
few	TRBV6-4	TRBJ1-2	.	TGTGCCAGCTCTCTCCAGGACTTGGGGTATGGCTACACCTTC	CASSLQDLGYGYTF
.	TRBV2	TRBJ2-1	.	TGTGCCAGCAGTCAATTTGGTCGGGCGGGGTCGGGTGAGCAGTTCTTC	CASSQFGRAGSGEQFF
.	TRBV30	TRBJ2-5	TRBD2	TGTGCCTGGAGTGGGGCTAGCGGGGGAATTGAGACCCAGTACTTC	CAWSGASGGIETQYF
.	TRBV28	TRBJ1-1	TRBD1	TGTGCCAGCAGTTTATGGACAGGGGGAAAGGAAGCTTTCTTT	CASSLWTGGKEAFF
.	TRBV2	TRBJ2-7	.	TGTGCCAGCAGGCTAGACAGAGCGGGCTCCTACGAGCAGTACTTC	CASRLDRAGSYEQYF
.	TRBV19	TRBJ1-5	.	TGTGCCAGTAGTTGGGACATTAGCAATCAGCCCCAGCATTTT	CASSWDISNQPQHF
.	TRBV7-2	TRBJ1-5	.	TGTGCCAGCAGTCAGGGCTCTTATAGCAATCAGCCCCAGCATTTT	CASSQGSYSNQPQHF
.	TRBV7-9	TRBJ2-1	.	TGTGCCAGCACAAGCAGGGCCTTCTACAATGAGCAGTTCTTC	CASTSRAFYNEQFF
once	TRBV2	TRBJ1-1	.	TGTGCCAGCAGTTTGGAGAACCCGAACACTGAAGCTTTCTTT	CASSLENPNTEAFF
.	TRBV7-2	TRBJ2-1	TRBD2	TGTGCCAGCAGCTTAGCGACTAGCCAACCTCGGAATGAGCAGTTCTTC	CASSLATSQPRNEQFF
once	TRBV5-4	TRBJ1-1	TRBD1	TGTGCCAGCAGCCTGGACAGGCGCCTTCCGAGCACTGAAGCTTTCTTT	CASSLDRRLPSTEAFF
.	TRBV5-6	TRBJ2-1	.	TGTGCCAGCAGCTTGGGGGGGGTTCCCTACAATGAGCAGTTCTTC	CASSLGGVPYNEQFF
.	TRBV11-2	TRBJ2-1	TRBD1	TGTGCCAGCAGACCCAGGGGGCAGAGATCCTACAATGAGCAGTTCTTC	CASRPRGQRSYNEQFF